These 4 T cell receptor beta chains originate from one sample sequenced in a study of T cell responses to AZD1222 COVID-19 vaccine. The protocol was immunoSEQ multiplex PCR, while the TCRdb copy is restricted to in-frame clones and leaves out a portion. The table shows approximately 150,000 clones, with 85% to 95% occurring only once. The source was peripheral blood, collected on day 0 of MenACWY control vaccination. These receptors originate from an adult in good health.

V is TRBV11-2 and J is TRBJ1-1, with a possible D match to TRBD1 (5 bases). Per germline, CDR1 SGHAT and CDR2 FQNNGV. The CDR3 loop spans 15 amino acids. V lost 3 bases and J 5 bases, leaving 16 bases between the germline ends. CDR3: CASSLKGNGGTEAFF. The CDR3 DNA follows: TGTGCCAGCAGCTTGAAGGGGAACGGAGGAACTGAAGCTTTCTTT.

The gene calls are TRBV19 and TRBJ1-2; possible D gene TRBD1, 6 bases. Germline V gives CDR1 LNHDA, CDR2 SQIVND (reference sequence). V was pared by 3 bases and J by 8 bases, with 25 bases between. There are 17 residues in the CDR3. CDR3 protein: CASSIGGPGALPIGYTF. For the CDR3, the DNA is TGTGCCAGTAGTATCGGGGGCCCGGGGGCTCTCCCAATCGGCTACACCTTC.

The CDR3 here is CASSPRGQETQYF. The CDR3 DNA reads as TGTGCCAGCAGTCCTCGGGGTCAAGAGACCCAGTACTTC. The genes are TRBV12-3 or TRBV12-4 and TRBJ2-5, with D possibly matching TRBD2 (5 bases). V was shortened by 5 bases and J by 2 bases, with 9 bases between the two germline ends. There are 13 residues in the CDR3.

Written as DNA, the CDR3 is TGTGCCATCAGTGAGTCTGAAGGCAATCAGCCCCAGCATTTT. Translated: CAISESEGNQPQHF. The chain uses TRBV10-3 and TRBJ1-5; D gene uncertain. Germline V gene lookup returns CDR1 ENHRY and CDR2 SYGVKD. The CDR3 sequence is 14 residues long. Trimming took off 0 bases at V and 2 bases at J, with 5 bases between the two ends.